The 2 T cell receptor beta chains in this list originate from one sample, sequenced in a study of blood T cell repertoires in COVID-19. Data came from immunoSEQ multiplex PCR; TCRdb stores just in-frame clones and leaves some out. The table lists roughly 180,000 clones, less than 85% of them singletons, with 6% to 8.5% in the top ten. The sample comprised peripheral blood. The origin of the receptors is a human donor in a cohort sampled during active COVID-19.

The CDR3 is CASRPGTGESYEQYF. CDR3 in DNA: TGTGCCAGCAGACCCGGGACAGGGGAATCCTACGAGCAGTACTTC. The chain joins TRBV6-5 to TRBJ2-7, with 10 nucleotides matching TRBD1. Trimming removed 6 bases from V and 1 base from J; junction bases left unmatched: 6. The CDR3 is 15 residues long. Per germline, CDR1 MNHEY and CDR2 SVGAGI.

This CDR3 reads CASGSGQGSSYEQYF. The DNA of the CDR3 is TGTGCTAGTGGTTCGGGACAGGGGAGCTCCTACGAGCAGTACTTC. This chain links TRBV12-5 with TRBJ2-7; 10 bases are shared with TRBD1. Germline assignment: CDR1 LGHNT and CDR2 FRNRAP. The ends lost 4 bases at V and 0 bases at J; junction bases unmatched: 3. The CDR3 runs to 15 residues.